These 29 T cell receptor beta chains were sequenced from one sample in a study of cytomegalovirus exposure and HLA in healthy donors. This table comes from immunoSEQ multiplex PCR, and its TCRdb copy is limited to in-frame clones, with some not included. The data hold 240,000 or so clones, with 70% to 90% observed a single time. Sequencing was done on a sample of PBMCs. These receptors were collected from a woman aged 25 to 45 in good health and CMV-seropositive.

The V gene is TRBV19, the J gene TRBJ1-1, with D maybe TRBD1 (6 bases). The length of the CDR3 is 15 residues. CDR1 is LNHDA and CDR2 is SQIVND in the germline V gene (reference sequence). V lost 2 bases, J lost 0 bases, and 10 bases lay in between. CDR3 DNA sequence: TGTGCCAGTAGTATACTGTCAGGGGTGAACACTGAAGCTTTCTTT. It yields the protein CASSILSGVNTEAFF.

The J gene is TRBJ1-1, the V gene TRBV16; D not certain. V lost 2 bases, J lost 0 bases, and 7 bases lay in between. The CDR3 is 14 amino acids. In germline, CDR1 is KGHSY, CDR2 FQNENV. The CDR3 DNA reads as TGTGCCAGCAGCCAAAGCTGGTTGAACACTGAAGCTTTCTTT. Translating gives CASSQSWLNTEAFF.

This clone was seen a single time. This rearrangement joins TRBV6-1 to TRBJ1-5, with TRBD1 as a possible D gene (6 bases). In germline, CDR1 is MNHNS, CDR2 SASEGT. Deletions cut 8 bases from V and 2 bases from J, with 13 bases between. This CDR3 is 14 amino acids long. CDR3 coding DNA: TGTGCCAGCGAGAGACAGGCCCGCAATCAGCCCCAGCATTTT. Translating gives CASERQARNQPQHF.

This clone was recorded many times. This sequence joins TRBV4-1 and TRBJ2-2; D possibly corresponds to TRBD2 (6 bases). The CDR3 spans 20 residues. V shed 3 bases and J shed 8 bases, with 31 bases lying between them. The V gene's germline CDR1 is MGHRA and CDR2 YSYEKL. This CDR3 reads CASSQPRGLSGDRRTGELFF. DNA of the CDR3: TGCGCCAGCAGCCAGCCGCGGGGACTCTCGGGAGATCGGAGAACTGGGGAGCTGTTTTTT.

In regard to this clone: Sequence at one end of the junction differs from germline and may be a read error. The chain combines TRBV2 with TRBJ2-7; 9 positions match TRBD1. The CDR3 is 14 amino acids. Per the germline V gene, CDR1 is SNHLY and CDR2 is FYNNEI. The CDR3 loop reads CASREEGQGYEQYF. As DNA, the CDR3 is TGTGCCAGCAGAGAAGAGGGACAGGGCTACGAGCAGTACTTC.

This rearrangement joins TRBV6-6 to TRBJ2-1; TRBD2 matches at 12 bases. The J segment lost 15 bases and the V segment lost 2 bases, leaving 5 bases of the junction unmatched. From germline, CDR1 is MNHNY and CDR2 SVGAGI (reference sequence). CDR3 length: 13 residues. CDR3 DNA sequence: TGTGCCAGCAGTTACCTAGCGGGAGGGCCATGGTTCTTC. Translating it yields CASSYLAGGPWFF.

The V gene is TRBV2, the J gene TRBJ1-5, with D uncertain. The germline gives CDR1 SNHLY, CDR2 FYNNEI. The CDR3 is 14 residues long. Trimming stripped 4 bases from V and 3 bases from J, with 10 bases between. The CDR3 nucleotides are TGTGCCAGCAGTGGTAGATCCTACAATCAGCCCCAGCATTTT. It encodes CASSGRSYNQPQHF.

This CDR3 reads CAGGTSGSLFDEQFF. In DNA form, the CDR3 reads TGTGCCGGAGGGACTAGCGGGAGTCTGTTCGATGAGCAGTTCTTC. The chain carries TRBV6-1 and TRBJ2-1, with 14 nucleotides matching TRBD2. Per the germline V gene, CDR1 is MNHNS and CDR2 is SASEGT. V was pared by 11 bases and J by 8 bases, with 11 bases of the junction left unmatched. The CDR3 contains 15 residues.

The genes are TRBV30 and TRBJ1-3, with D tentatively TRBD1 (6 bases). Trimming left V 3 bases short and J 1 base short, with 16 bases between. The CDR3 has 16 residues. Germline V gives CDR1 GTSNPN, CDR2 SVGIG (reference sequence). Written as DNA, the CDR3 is TGTGCCTGGAGGTTTTTGGGGGCGCGGTCTGGAAACACCATATATTTT. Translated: CAWRFLGARSGNTIYF.

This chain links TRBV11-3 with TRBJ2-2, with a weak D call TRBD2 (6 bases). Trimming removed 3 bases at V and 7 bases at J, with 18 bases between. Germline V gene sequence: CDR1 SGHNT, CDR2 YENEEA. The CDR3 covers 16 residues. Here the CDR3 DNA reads TGTGCCAGCAGCTTGCGAAGGGGACTGGGGAACGGGGAGCTGTTTTTT. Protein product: CASSLRRGLGNGELFF.

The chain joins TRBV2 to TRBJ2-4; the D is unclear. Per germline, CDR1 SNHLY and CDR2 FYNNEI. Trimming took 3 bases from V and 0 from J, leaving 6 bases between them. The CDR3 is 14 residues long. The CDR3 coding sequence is TGTGCCAGCAGTGAGCAACAAGCCAAAAACATTCAGTACTTC. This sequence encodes CASSEQQAKNIQYF.

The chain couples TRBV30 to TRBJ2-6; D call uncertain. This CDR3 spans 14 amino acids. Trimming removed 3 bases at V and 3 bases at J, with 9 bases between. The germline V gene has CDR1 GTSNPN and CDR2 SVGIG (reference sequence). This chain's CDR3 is CAWRRDHGANVLTF. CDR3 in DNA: TGTGCCTGGAGAAGAGATCATGGGGCCAACGTCCTGACTTTC.

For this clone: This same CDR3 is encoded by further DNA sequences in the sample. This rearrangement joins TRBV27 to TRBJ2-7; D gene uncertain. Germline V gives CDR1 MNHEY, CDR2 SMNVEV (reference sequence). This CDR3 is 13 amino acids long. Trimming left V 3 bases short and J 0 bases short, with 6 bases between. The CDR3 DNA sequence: TGTGCCAGCAGTTTCTCACTCTCCTACGAGCAGTACTTC. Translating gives CASSFSLSYEQYF.

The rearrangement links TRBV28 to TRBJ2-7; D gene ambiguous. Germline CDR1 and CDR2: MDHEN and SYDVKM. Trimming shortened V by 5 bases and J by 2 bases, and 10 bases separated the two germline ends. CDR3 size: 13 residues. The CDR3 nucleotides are TGTGCCAGCAGTCCCGGAGTCGCCTACGAGCAGTACTTC. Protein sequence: CASSPGVAYEQYF.

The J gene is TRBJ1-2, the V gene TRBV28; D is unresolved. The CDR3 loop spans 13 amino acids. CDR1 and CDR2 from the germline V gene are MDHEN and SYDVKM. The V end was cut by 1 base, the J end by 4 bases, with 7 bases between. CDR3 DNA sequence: TGTGCCAGCAGTTTATCGGGGTTCTATGGCTACACCTTC. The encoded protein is CASSLSGFYGYTF.

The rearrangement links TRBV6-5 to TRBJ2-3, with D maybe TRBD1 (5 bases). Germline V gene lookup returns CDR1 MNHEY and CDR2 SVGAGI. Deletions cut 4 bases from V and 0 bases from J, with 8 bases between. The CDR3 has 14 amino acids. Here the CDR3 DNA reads TGTGCCAGCAGTTGGGGCGGTAGCACAGATACGCAGTATTTT. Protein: CASSWGGSTDTQYF.

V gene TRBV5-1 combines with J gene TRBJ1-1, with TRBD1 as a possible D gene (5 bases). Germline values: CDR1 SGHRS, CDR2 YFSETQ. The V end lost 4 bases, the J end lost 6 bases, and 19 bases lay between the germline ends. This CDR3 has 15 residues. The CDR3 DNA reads TGCGCCAGCAGCCCCACCGGGACTGGGGGTCCTGAAGCTTTCTTT. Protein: CASSPTGTGGPEAFF.

Written as DNA, the CDR3 is TGCGCCAGCAGCTTGGGTGGGGGCCTAACCTACGAGCAGTACTTC. It yields the protein CASSLGGGLTYEQYF. V usage is TRBV5-1 and J usage is TRBJ2-7, with D perhaps matching TRBD1 (6 bases). Germline CDR1 SGHRS, CDR2 YFSETQ. V lost 0 bases, J lost 2 bases, and 12 bases lay in between. The CDR3 length is 15 residues.

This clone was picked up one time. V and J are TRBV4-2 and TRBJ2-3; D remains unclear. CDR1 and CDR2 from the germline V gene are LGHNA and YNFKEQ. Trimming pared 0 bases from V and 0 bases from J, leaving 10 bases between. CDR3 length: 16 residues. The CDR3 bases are TGTGCCAGCAGCCAAGAATACGACTCTAGCACAGATACGCAGTATTTT. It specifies CASSQEYDSSTDTQYF.

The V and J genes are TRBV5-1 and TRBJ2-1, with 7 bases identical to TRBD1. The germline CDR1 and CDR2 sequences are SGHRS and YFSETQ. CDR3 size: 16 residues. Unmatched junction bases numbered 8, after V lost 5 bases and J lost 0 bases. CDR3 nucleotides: TGCGCCAGCAGACTTGACAGGGCGAACTCCTACAATGAGCAGTTCTTC. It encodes CASRLDRANSYNEQFF.

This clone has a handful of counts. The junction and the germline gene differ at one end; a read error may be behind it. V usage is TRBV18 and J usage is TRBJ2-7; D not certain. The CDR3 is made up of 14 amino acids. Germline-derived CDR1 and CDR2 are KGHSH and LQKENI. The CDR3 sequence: CASSSPYRAYEQYF. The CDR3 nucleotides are TGTGCCAGCTCATCACCGTATCGGGCCTACGAGCAGTACTTC.

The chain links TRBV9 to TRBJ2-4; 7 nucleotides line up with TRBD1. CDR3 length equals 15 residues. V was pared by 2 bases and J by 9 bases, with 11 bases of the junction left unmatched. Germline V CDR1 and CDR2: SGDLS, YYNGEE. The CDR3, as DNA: TGTGCCAGCAGCGTGTCCCCAGGACAGGAAAGCATTCAGTACTTC. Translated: CASSVSPGQESIQYF.

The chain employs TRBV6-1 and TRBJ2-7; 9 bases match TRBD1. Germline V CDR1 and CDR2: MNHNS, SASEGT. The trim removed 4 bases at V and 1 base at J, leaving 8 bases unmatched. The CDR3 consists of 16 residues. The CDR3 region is CASSVVTGTGSYEQYF. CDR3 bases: TGTGCCAGCAGTGTAGTAACCGGGACAGGGTCCTACGAGCAGTACTTC.

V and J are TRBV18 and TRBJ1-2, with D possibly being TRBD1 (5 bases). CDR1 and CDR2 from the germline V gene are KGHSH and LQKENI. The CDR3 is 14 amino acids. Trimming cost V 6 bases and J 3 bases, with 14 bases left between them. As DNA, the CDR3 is TGTGCCAGCTCCCAAAACGACAGAGACTATGGCTACACCTTC. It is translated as CASSQNDRDYGYTF.

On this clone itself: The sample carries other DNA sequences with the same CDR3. The chain's CDR3 is CASSYSEGNTEAFF. CDR3 bases: TGTGCCAGCAGTTACTCAGAGGGGAACACTGAAGCTTTCTTT. The V gene is TRBV6-5, the J gene TRBJ1-1; D not resolved. Trimming pared 0 bases from V and 1 base from J, leaving 6 bases between. The CDR3 covers 14 residues. In germline, CDR1 is MNHEY, CDR2 SVGAGI.

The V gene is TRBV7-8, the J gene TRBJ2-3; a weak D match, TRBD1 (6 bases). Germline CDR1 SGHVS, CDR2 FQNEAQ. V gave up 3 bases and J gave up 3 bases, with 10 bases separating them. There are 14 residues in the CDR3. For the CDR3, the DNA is TGTGCCAGCAGCTTCCGGCAGGGGACAGATACGCAGTATTTT. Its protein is CASSFRQGTDTQYF.

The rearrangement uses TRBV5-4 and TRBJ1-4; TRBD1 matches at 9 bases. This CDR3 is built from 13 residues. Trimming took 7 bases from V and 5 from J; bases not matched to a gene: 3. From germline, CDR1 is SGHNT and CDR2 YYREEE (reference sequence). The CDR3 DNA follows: TGTGCCAGCGGGACAGGGTCCAATGAAAAACTGTTTTTT. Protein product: CASGTGSNEKLFF. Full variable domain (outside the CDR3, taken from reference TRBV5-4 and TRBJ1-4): ETGVTQSPTHLIKTRGQQVTLRCSSQSGHNTVSWYQQALGQGPQFIFQYYREEENGRGNFPPRFSGLQFPNYSSELNVNALELDDSALYLCASGTGSNEKLFFGSGTQLSVL.

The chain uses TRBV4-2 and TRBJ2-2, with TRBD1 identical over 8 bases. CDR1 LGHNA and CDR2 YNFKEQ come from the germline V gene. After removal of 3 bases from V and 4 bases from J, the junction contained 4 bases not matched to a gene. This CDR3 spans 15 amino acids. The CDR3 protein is CASSQGQGATGELFF. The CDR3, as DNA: TGTGCCAGCAGCCAGGGGCAGGGGGCCACCGGGGAGCTGTTTTTT.

Written as DNA, the CDR3 is TGTGCCACCTCAACGAGGACTAGCGGGAGGAATGAGCAGTTCTTC. Its translation: CATSTRTSGRNEQFF. The chain combines TRBV28 with TRBJ2-1, with TRBD2 matching 14 bases. The CDR3 has 15 amino acids. Germline lookup yields CDR1 MDHEN and CDR2 SYDVKM. The ends lost 10 bases at V and 7 bases at J; junction bases unmatched: 9.